This entry lists 13 T cell receptor beta chains sequenced from one sample in a study of blood T cell repertoires in COVID-19. Using immunoSEQ multiplex PCR, the repertoire was profiled, and TCRdb retains in-frame clones only, with some absent. The sample holds around 200,000 clones, about 83% seen once. Material: PBMCs or T cells enriched from blood (not recorded which). These receptors all stem from a man aged 35 to 55 with acute COVID-19.

The V gene is TRBV2, the J gene TRBJ2-3; the D gene is possibly TRBD1 (6 bases). This CDR3 contains 15 residues. Between the trimmed V and J ends, which lost 6 bases and 4 bases, there was a span of 17 bases. Germline-derived CDR1 and CDR2 are SNHLY and FYNNEI. CDR3: CASRRTERGADTQYF. DNA for the CDR3: TGTGCCAGCAGACGGACAGAAAGGGGCGCAGATACGCAGTATTTT. The complete variable domain, with remaining parts taken from reference TRBV2 and TRBJ2-3, reads EPEVTQTPSHQVTQMGQEVILRCVPISNHLYFYWYRQILGQKVEFLVSFYNNEISEKSEIFDDQFSVERPDGSNFTLKIRSTKLEDSAMYFCASRRTERGADTQYFGPGTRLTVL.

V usage is TRBV18 and J usage is TRBJ2-2; 10 bases agree with TRBD2. Germline-derived CDR1 and CDR2 are KGHSH and LQKENI. V lost 6 bases to trimming and J lost 1 base; unmatched junction nucleotides: 14. The CDR3 is 19 amino acids. DNA of the CDR3: TGTGCCAGCTCCCCCCGGTGGGGAGGACTAGCGGTGAACACCGGGGAGCTGTTTTTT. Translated: CASSPRWGGLAVNTGELFF.

Points on this clone: Within the sample, other DNA sequences also encode this same CDR3. This chain links TRBV10-3 with TRBJ2-1; D call uncertain. With 6 bases removed from V and 8 bases from J, the gap between germline ends came to 8 bases. The CDR3 covers 11 residues. Per the germline V gene, CDR1 is ENHRY and CDR2 is SYGVKD. The CDR3 loop reads CAISARDEQFF. The CDR3 DNA is TGTGCCATCAGCGCCCGGGATGAGCAGTTCTTC.

V gene TRBV5-1 combines with J gene TRBJ2-5; D is possibly TRBD1 (6 bases). V gave up 4 bases and J gave up 5 bases, with 12 bases separating them. This CDR3 spans 13 amino acids. Germline V gives CDR1 SGHRS, CDR2 YFSETQ. CDR3 DNA: TGCGCCAGCAGCGCAGGGGCGAGGGAGACCCAGTACTTC. Its translation is CASSAGARETQYF.

J is TRBJ2-1 and V is TRBV20-1; D is possibly TRBD1 (7 bases). V was shortened by 8 bases and J by 12 bases, with 11 bases between the two germline ends. In germline, CDR1 is DFQATT, CDR2 SNEGSKA (reference sequence). The CDR3 is 9 amino acids. The CDR3 region is CSPQGGQFF. The CDR3, as DNA: TGCAGTCCCCAGGGGGGGCAGTTCTTC.

To note about this clone: The limits of the CDR3 on the DNA are not certain, so only TCRdb's listed CDR3 is given. The chain is built from TRBV21-1 and TRBJ1-2; the table's D gene call, TRBD1, was not cross checked with the DNA. TRBV21-1 is flagged as a pseudogene. The CDR3 spans 14 residues, counting both ends. CDR3 sequence: CASSKVGQGSGYTF.

The chain joins TRBV6-1 to TRBJ1-2; possibly TRBD1 for D (5 bases). The germline CDR1 and CDR2 sequences are MNHNS and SASEGT. The V end lost 0 bases, the J end lost 8 bases, and 13 bases lay between the germline ends. The CDR3 sequence is 14 residues long. The CDR3 sequence: CASSEARGAQGYTF. DNA of the CDR3: TGTGCCAGCAGTGAAGCGCGTGGGGCGCAAGGCTACACCTTC.

The rearrangement joins TRBV6-5 to TRBJ1-4, with 7 bases aligning to TRBD1. With V trimmed by 2 bases and J by 5 bases, 2 bases remained unmatched. Per the germline V gene, CDR1 is MNHEY and CDR2 is SVGAGI. The CDR3 covers 14 residues. The CDR3, as DNA: TGTGCCAGCAGTTACAGGGGGCGAAATGAAAAACTGTTTTTT. Its protein is CASSYRGRNEKLFF.

The rearrangement uses TRBV20-1 and TRBJ2-5, with D perhaps matching TRBD2 (5 bases). V lost 3 bases, J lost 1 base, and 12 bases lay in between. The CDR3 has 14 amino acids. Per the germline V gene, CDR1 is DFQATT and CDR2 is SNEGSKA (reference sequence). The CDR3 region has the DNA TGCAGTGCTAGTACCTCAGGACTCCAAGAGACCCAGTACTTC. This encodes CSASTSGLQETQYF.

This chain links TRBV2 with TRBJ2-2; 9 nucleotides match TRBD1. The CDR3 totals 14 residues. Trimming removed 6 bases from V and 3 bases from J; junction bases left unmatched: 2. The germline V gene has CDR1 SNHLY and CDR2 FYNNEI. The CDR3 reads CASRDRGHTGELFF. CDR3 DNA sequence: TGTGCCAGCAGGGACAGGGGTCACACCGGGGAGCTGTTTTTT.

This CDR3 is CASSEGAGGTEAFF. CDR3 bases: TGCGCCAGCAGTGAAGGGGCAGGGGGGACTGAAGCTTTCTTT. The V and J genes are TRBV10-2 and TRBJ1-1; TRBD1 aligns across 7 bases. Trimming cost V 3 bases and J 5 bases; bases outside gene matches: 6. Germline-derived CDR1 and CDR2 are WSHSY and SAAADI. This CDR3 region has 14 residues.

V and J are TRBV6-5 and TRBJ1-2; no reliable D call. Trimming stripped 0 bases from V and 1 base from J, with 12 bases between. The CDR3 extends over 16 amino acids. From germline, CDR1 is MNHEY and CDR2 SVGAGI. DNA for the CDR3: TGTGCCAGCAGTTACTCACAACGTGACTATAACTATGGCTACACCTTC. Protein product: CASSYSQRDYNYGYTF.

The chain couples TRBV25-1 to TRBJ2-7, with D possibly being TRBD1 (5 bases). Trimming removed 6 bases at V and 0 bases at J, with 21 bases between. The V gene's germline CDR1 is MGHDK and CDR2 SYGVNS. This CDR3 contains 17 residues. This CDR3 is CASSRVGVPSTSYEQYF. In nucleotides, the CDR3 is TGTGCCAGCAGCCGAGTAGGGGTTCCAAGTACCTCCTACGAGCAGTACTTC.